This TCR beta chain was documented in a study of blood T cell repertoires in COVID-19. The overall study: The study drew acute and convalescent COVID-19 samples from the United States, Italy and Spain. Sample material is recorded as cDNA or gDNA derived from T cells, B-cell-depleted T cells, or PBMCs.

The CDR3 loop spans 14 amino acids. V lost 2 bases to trimming and J lost 5 bases, with 12 bases between them. Germline CDR1 KGHSH, CDR2 LQKENI. Methods used by the authors: Counts of nucleated cells, estimated from reference gene primer amplification, were obtained. Sequencing used immunoSEQ multiplex PCR; TCRdb keeps in-frame clones, though not all of them. For V, J and clone size, that table is used; D and trimming come from the DNA. The profile covers 200,000 to 300,000 clones, with 65% to 85% appearing a single time and about 1.5% taken by the ten largest. The rearrangement joins TRBV18 to TRBJ1-1; D gene ambiguous. This sequence was found in a woman in her thirties or forties who had recovered from COVID-19. Sequences were obtained from peripheral blood. CDR3 region: CASSPVTYETEAFF. The CDR3 DNA is TGTGCCAGCTCACCAGTCACGTACGAGACTGAAGCTTTCTTT.